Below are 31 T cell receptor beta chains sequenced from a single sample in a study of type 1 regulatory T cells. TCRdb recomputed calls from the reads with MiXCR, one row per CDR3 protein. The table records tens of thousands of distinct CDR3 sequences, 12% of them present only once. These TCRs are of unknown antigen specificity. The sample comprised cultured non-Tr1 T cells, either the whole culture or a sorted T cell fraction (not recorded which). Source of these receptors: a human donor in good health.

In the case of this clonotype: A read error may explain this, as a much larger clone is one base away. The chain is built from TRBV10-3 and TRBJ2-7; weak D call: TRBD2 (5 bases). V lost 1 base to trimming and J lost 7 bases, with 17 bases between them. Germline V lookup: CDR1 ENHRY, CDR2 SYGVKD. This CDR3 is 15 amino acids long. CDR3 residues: CAISELSRRAREQYF. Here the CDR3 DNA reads TGTGCCATCAGTGAGTTATCTCGGCGGGCTCGGGAGCAGTACTTC.

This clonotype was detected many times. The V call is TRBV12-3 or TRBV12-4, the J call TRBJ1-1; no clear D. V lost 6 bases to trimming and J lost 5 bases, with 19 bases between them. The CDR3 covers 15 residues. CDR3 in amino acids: CASSRTGVRETEAFF. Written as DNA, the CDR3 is TGTGCCAGCAGCCGGACCGGGGTACGGGAGACTGAAGCTTTCTTT.

Written as DNA, the CDR3 is TGTGCCAGCAGGGACAGGGGCGGCGAGCAGTACTTC. Its protein product is CASRDRGGEQYF. The chain carries TRBV12-3 or TRBV12-4 and TRBJ2-7; 9 bases agree with TRBD1. The CDR3 is 12 residues long. With V trimmed by 6 bases and J by 6 bases, 3 bases remained unmatched.

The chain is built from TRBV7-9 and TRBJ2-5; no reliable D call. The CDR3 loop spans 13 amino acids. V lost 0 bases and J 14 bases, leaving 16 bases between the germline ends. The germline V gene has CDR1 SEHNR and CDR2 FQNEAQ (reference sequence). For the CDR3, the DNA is TGTGCCAGCAGCTTAGCAGTCCAGGATCCCCGATACTTC. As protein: CASSLAVQDPRYF.

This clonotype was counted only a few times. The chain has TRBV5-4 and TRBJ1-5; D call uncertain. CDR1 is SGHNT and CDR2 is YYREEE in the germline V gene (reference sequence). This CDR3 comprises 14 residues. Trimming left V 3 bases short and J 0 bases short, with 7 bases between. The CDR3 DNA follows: TGTGCCAGCAGCTGGGCGGGTAGCAATCAGCCCCAGCATTTT. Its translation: CASSWAGSNQPQHF.

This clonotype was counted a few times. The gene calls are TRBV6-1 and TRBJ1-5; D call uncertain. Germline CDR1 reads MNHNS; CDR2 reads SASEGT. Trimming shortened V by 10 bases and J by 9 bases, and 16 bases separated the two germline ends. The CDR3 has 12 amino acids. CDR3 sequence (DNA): TGTGCCACCAGAGGAGGATCAGGGCCCCAGCATTTT. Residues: CATRGGSGPQHF.

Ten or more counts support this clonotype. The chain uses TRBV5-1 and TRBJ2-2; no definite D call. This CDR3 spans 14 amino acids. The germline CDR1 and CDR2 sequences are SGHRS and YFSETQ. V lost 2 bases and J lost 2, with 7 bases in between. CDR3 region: CASSFGSNTGELFF. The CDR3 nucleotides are TGCGCCAGCAGCTTTGGTTCTAACACCGGGGAGCTGTTTTTT.

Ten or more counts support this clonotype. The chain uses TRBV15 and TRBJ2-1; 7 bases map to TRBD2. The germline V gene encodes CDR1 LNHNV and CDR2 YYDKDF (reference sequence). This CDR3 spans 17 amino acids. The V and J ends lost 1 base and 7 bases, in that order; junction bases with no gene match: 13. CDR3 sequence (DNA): TGTGCCACCAGCAGAGGGGGGGGGAGTGCGGTCGTGAATGAGCAGTTCTTC. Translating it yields CATSRGGGSAVVNEQFF.

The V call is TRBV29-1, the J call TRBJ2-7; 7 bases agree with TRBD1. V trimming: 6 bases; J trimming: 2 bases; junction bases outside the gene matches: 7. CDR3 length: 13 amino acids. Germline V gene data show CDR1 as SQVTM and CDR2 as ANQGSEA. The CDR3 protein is CSVTRTGTYEQYF. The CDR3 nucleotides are TGCAGCGTGACCCGGACAGGCACCTACGAGCAGTACTTC.

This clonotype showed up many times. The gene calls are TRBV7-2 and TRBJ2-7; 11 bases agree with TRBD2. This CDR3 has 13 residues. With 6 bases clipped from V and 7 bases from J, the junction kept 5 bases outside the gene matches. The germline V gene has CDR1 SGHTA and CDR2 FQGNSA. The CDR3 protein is CASRVLAGVEQYF. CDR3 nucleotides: TGTGCCAGCAGGGTACTAGCGGGAGTTGAGCAGTACTTC.

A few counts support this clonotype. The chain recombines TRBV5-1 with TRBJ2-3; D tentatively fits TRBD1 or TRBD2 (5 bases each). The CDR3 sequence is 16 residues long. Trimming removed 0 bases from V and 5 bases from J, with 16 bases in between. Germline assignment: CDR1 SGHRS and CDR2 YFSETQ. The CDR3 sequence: CASSLVWAARGDTQYF. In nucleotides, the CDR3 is TGCGCCAGCAGCTTGGTGTGGGCAGCGAGGGGAGATACGCAGTATTTT.

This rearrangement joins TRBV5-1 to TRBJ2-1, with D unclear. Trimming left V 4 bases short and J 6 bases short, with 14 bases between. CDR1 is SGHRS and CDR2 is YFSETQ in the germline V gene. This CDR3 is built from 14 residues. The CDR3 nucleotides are TGCGCCAGCAGCGGCCTCGGCCCCGTCAATGAGCAGTTCTTC. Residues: CASSGLGPVNEQFF. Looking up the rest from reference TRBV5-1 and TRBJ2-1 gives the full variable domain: KAGVTQTPRYLIKTRGQQVTLSCSPISGHRSVSWYQQTPGQGLQFLFEYFSETQRNKGNFPGRFSGRQFSNSRSEMNVSTLELGDSALYLCASSGLGPVNEQFFGPGTRLTVL.

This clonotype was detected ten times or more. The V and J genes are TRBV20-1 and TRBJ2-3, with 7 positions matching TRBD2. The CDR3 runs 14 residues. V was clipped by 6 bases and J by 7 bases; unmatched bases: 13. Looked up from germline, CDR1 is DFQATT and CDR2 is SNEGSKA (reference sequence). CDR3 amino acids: CSAASGASGNTQYF. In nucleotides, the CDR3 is TGCAGTGCAGCTAGCGGCGCTAGTGGAAATACGCAGTATTTT.

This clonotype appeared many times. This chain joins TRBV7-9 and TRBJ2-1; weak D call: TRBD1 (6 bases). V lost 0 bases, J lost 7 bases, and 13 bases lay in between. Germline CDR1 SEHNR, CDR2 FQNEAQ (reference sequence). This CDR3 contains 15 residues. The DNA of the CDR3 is TGTGCCAGCAGCTTAGCGGGGGCCAGACCTAATGAGCAGTTCTTC. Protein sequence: CASSLAGARPNEQFF. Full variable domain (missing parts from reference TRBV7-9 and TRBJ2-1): DTGVSQNPRHKITKRGQNVTFRCDPISEHNRLYWYRQTLGQGPEFLTYFQNEAQLEKSRLLSDRFSAERPKGSFSTLEIQRTEQGDSAMYLCASSLAGARPNEQFFGPGTRLTVL.

CDR3 nucleotide sequence: TGTGCCTGTCGACAGGGTAATCAGCCCCAGCATTTT. Translation: CACRQGNQPQHF. The chain couples TRBV30 to TRBJ1-5, with 7 bases fitting TRBD1. CDR1 is GTSNPN, CDR2 SVGIG, per germline (reference sequence). The V segment lost 6 bases and the J segment 4 bases; nucleotides outside the gene matches: 3. CDR3 length equals 12 residues.

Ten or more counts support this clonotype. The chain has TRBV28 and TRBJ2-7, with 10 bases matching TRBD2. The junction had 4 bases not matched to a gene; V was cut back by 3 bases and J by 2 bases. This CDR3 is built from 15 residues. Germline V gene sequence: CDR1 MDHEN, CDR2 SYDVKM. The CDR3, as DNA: TGTGCCAGCAGTTTCGGGACTAGCGTTACCTACGAGCAGTACTTC. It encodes CASSFGTSVTYEQYF.

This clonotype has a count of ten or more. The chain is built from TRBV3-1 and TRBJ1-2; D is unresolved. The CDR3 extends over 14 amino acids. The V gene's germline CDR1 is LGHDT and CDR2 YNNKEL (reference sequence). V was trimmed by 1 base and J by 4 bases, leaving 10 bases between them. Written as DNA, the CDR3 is TGTGCCAGCAGCCAAGGGAAGTCGACCTATGGCTACACCTTC. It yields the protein CASSQGKSTYGYTF. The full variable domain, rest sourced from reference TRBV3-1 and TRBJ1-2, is DTAVSQTPKYLVTQMGNDKSIKCEQNLGHDTMYWYKQDSKKFLKIMFSYNNKELIINETVPNRFSPKSPDKAHLNLHINSLELGDSAVYFCASSQGKSTYGYTFGSGTRLTVV.

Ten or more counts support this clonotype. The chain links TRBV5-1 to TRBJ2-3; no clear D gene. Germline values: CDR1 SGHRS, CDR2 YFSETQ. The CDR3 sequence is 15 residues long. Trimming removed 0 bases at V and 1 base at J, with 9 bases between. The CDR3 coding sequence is TGCGCCAGCAGCTTGGATGCGACCCGCACAGATACGCAGTATTTT. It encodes CASSLDATRTDTQYF.

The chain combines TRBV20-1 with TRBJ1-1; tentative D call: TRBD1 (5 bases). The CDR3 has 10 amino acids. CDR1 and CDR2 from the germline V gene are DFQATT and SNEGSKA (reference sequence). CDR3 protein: CRAGRGRAFF. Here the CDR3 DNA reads TGCAGGGCGGGACGGGGAAGAGCTTTCTTT.

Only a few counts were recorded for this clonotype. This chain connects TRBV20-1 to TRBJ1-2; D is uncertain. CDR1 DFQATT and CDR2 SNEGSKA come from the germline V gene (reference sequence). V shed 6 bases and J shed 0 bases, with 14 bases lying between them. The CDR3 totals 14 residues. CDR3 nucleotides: TGCAGTGCCGTGGACGGACCCGCTAACTATGGCTACACCTTC. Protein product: CSAVDGPANYGYTF.

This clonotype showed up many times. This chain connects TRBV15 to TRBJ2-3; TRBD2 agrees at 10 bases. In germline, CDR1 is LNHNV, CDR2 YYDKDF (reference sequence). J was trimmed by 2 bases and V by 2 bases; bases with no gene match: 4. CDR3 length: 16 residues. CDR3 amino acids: CATSRSSGGYTDTQYF. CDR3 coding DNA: TGTGCCACCAGCAGATCTAGCGGGGGCTACACAGATACGCAGTATTTT.

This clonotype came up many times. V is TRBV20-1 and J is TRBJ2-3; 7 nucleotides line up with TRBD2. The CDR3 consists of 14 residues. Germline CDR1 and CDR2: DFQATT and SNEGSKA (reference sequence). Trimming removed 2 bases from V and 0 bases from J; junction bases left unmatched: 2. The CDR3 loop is CSARYSGSTDTQYF. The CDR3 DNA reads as TGCAGTGCTAGATATAGCGGGAGCACAGATACGCAGTATTTT.

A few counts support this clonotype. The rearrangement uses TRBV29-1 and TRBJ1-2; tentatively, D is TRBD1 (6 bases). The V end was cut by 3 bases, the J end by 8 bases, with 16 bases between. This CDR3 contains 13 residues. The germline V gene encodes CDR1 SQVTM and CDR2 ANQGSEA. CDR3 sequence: CSVDEQGVGGYTF. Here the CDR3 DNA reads TGCAGCGTTGATGAACAGGGAGTCGGGGGCTACACCTTC.

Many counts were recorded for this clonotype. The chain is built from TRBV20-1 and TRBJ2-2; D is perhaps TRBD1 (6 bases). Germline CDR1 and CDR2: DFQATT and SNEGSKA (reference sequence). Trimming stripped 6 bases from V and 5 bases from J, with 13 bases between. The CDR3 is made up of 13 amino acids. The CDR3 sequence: CSAQGQNTGELFF. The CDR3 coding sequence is TGCAGTGCCCAAGGACAGAATACCGGGGAGCTGTTTTTT.

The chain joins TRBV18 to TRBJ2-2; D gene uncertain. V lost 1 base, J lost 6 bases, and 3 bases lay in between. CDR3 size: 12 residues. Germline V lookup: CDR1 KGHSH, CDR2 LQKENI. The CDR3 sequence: CASSPRAGELFF. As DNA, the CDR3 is TGTGCCAGCTCACCACGAGCCGGGGAGCTGTTTTTT.

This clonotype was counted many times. The CDR3 region has the DNA TGTGCCAGCAGTGAGGGCACTAGCGGGAGGCTCCTTGAGACCCAGTACTTC. Protein: CASSEGTSGRLLETQYF. The chain links TRBV9 to TRBJ2-5; 12 nucleotides match TRBD2. V lost 5 bases, J lost 5 bases, and 13 bases stayed unmatched. This CDR3 is built from 17 residues. Germline lookup yields CDR1 SGDLS and CDR2 YYNGEE. Drawing the rest from reference TRBV9 and TRBJ2-5, the complete variable domain is DSGVTQTPKHLITATGQRVTLRCSPRSGDLSVYWYQQSLDQGLQFLIQYYNGEERAKGNILERFSAQQFPDLHSELNLSSLELGDSALYFCASSEGTSGRLLETQYFGPGTRLLVL.

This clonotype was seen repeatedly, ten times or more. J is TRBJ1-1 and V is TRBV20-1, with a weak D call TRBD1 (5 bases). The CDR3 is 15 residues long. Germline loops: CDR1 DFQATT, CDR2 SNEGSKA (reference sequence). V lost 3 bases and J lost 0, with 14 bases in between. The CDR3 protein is CSASLPQGLNTEAFF. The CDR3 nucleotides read TGCAGTGCTAGCCTCCCCCAGGGTTTGAACACTGAAGCTTTCTTT.

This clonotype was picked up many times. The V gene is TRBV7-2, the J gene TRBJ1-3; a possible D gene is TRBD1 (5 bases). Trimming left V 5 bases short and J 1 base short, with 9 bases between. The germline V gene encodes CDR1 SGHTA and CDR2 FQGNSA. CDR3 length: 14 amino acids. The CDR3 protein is CASSRRGSGNTIYF. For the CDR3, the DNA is TGTGCCAGCAGCCGGCGGGGGTCTGGAAACACCATATATTTT.

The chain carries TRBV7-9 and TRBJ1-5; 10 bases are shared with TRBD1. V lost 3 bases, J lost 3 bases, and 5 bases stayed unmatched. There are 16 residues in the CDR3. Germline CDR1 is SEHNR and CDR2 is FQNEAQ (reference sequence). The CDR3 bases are TGTGCCAGCAGCTTGGGGGACAGGGGCTTCAATCAGCCCCAGCATTTT. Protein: CASSLGDRGFNQPQHF.

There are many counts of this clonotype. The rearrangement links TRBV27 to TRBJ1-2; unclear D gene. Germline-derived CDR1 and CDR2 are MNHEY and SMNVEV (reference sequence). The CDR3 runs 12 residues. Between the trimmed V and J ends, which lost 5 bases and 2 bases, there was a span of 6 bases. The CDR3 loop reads CASSPFNYGYTF. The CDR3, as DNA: TGTGCCAGCAGTCCATTCAACTATGGCTACACCTTC.

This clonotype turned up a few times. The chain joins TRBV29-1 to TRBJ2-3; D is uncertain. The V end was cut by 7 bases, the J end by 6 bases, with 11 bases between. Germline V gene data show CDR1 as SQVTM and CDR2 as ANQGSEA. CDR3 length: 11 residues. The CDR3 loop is CSARLGDTQYF. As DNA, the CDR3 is TGCAGCGCACGCCTCGGCGATACGCAGTATTTT.